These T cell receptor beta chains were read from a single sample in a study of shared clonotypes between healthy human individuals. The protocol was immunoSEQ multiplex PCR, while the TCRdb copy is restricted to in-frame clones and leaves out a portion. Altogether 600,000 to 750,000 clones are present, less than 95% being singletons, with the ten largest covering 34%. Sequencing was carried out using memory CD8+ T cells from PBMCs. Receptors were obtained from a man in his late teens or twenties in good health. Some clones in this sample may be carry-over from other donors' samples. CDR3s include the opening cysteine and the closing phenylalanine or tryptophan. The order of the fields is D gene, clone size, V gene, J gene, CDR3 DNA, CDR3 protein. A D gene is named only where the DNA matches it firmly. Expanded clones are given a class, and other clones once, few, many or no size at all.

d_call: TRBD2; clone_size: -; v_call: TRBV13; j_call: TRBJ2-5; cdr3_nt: TGTGCCAGCAGCCCCTATGGGGTAGCGGGGGTGATGGAGACCCAGTACTTC; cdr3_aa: CASSPYGVAGVMETQYF
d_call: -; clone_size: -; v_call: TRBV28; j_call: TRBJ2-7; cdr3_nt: TGTGCCAGCAGTTTAGCGGACGGAGCCTTCTACGAGCAGTACTTC; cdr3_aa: CASSLADGAFYEQYF
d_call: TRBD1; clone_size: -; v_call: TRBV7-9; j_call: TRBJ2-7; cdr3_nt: TGTGCCAGCAGCATAGGACAGGGGGCTATGTACGAGCAGTACTTC; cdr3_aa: CASSIGQGAMYEQYF
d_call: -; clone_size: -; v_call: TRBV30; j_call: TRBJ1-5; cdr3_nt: TGTGCCTGGACCCCGGGGGGGGAAGTTCAGCCCCAGCATTTT; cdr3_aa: CAWTPGGEVQPQHF
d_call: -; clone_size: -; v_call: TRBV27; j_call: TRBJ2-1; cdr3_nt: TGTGCCAGCAGCCCTACTTTCCCTTTCAATGAGCAGTTCTTC; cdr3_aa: CASSPTFPFNEQFF
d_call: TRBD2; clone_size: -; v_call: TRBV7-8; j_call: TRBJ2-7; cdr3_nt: TGTGCCAGCAGCTCTAGGGGACTAGCGGGAGAGATATACGAGCAGTACTTC; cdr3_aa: CASSSRGLAGEIYEQYF
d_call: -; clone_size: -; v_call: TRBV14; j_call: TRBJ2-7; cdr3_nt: TGTGCCAGCAGCCAAAGGACAATAACCTACGAGCAGTACTTC; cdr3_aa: CASSQRTITYEQYF
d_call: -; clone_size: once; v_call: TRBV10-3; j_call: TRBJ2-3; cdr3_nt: TGTGCCATCAGTGACCCACTTAGCACAGATACGCAGTATTTT; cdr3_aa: CAISDPLSTDTQYF
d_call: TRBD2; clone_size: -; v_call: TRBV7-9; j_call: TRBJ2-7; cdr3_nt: TGTGCCAGCAGCTTAGCTCCCGGGGAGGGCGAGCAGTACTTC; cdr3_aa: CASSLAPGEGEQYF
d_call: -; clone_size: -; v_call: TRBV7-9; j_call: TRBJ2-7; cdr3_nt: TGTGCCAGCAGCCGTTTGGCCTACGAGCAGTACTTC; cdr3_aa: CASSRLAYEQYF
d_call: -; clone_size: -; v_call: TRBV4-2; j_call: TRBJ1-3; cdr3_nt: TGTGCCAGCGCCGCTGGAAACACCATATATTTT; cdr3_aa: CASAAGNTIYF
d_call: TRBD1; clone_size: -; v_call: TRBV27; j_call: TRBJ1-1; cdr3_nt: TGTGCCAGCAGTTTCCCGCCGGGACAGGGATACCAGGGCCCCGTTTTACGAGCTTTCTTT; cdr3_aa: CASSFPPGQGYQGPVLRAFF
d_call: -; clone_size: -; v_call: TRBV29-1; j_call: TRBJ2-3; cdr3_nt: TGCAGCGCCGAGCTGGCTCCTCGCACAGATACGCAGTATTTT; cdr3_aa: CSAELAPRTDTQYF
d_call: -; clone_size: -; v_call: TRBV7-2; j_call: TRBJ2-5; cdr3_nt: TGTGCCAGCAGCGGTCGAAATAAGAGGCCCCCACAGACCCAGTACTTC; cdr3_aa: CASSGRNKRPPQTQYF
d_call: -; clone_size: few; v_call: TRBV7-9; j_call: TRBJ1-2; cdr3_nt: TGTGCCAGCAGCTTACCGGGGGATGGCTACACCTTC; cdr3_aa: CASSLPGDGYTF
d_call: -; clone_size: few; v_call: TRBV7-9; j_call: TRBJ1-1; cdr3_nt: TGTGCCAGCAGCTCCTCCCTACAGGGAGGAATGAACACTGAAGCTTTCTTT; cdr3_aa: CASSSSLQGGMNTEAFF
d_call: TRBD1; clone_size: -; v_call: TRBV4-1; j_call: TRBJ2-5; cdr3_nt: TGCGCCAGCAGCCAGGAACCGACAGGGCTTATGGGGGAGACCCAGTACTTC; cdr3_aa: CASSQEPTGLMGETQYF
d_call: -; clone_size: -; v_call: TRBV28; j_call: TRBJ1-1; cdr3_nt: TGTGCCAGCAGTTCTGCCGCCTATTTATCTTTCGGTGACACTGAAGCTTTCTTT; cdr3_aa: CASSSAAYLSFGDTEAFF
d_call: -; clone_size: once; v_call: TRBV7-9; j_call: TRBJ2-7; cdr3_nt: TGTGCCAGCGCTTCGCTAAAGGTGGAGCTGAACTACGAGCAGTACTTC; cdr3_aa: CASASLKVELNYEQYF
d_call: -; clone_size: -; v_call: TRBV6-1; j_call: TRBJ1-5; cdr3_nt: TGTGCCAGCAGTGACCGTGGGGATAGCAATCAGCCCCAGCATTTT; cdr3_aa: CASSDRGDSNQPQHF
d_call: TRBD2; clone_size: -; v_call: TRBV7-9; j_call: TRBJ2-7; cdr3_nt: TGTGCCAGCAGCCCAACTAGCGGGATTTACGAGCAGTACTTC; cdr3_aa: CASSPTSGIYEQYF
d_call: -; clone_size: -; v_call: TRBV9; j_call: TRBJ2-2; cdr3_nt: TGTGCCAGCAGCGTGTGGCAGGGAGGGGGAACCGGGGAGCTGTTTTTT; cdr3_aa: CASSVWQGGGTGELFF
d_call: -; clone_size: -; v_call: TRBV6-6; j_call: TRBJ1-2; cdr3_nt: TGTGCCAGCAGTCCCTTTATGGGGGGAGGGGCGAATGGCTACACCTTC; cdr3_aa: CASSPFMGGGANGYTF
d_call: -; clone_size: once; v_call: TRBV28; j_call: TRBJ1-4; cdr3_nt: TGTGCCAGCGGTACGGGACGGCAGAATGAAAAACTGTTTTTT; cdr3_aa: CASGTGRQNEKLFF